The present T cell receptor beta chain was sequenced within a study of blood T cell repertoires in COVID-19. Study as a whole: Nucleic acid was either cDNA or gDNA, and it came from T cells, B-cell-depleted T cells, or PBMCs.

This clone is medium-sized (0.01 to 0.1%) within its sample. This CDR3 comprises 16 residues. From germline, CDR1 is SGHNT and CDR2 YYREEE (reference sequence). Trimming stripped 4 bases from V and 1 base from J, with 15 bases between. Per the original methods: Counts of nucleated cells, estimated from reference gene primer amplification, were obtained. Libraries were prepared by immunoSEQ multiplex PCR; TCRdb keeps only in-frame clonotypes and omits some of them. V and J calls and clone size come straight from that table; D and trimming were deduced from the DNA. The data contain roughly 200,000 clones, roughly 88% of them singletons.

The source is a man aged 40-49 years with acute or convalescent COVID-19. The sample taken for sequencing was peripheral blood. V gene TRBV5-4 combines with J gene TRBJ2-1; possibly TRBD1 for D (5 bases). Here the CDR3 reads CASSPTGYGSYNEQFF. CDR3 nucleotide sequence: TGTGCCAGCAGCCCCACAGGCTACGGGTCCTACAATGAGCAGTTCTTC.